The clone carrying this T cell receptor beta chain was counted a few times. Its target is not known. This sample stems from a study of T-cell memory formation after mild COVID-19. Turning to the study itself: TCR clustering was largely donor specific.

Findings and caveats of the study: Pre-infection memory contained some responding clones, which suggested that cross-reactive memory had joined. A second wave expanding day 15 to 37 was CD4+-biased; contracting clones were balanced.

Amplification by 5'RACE using constant-segment primers produced TCR alpha and TCR beta cDNA libraries that carried sample barcodes and UMIs. TCRdb redid the calling of the 5' RACE reads with MiXCR, one entry per CDR3 protein. The sample includes 190,000 or so distinct CDR3 sequences, 20% to 25% of them seen just once. The CDR3 runs to 16 residues. Germline V lookup: CDR1 MGHRA, CDR2 YSYEKL. The germline V and J ends were trimmed by 0 bases and 2 bases, with 14 bases remaining between them. The V and J genes are TRBV4-1 and TRBJ2-7, with D possibly matching TRBD1 (6 bases). The clonotype comes from an adult woman who had mild COVID-19 (a few samples of this study predate the infection). Cell type and time point are not known. The sample consisted of PBMCs or a T cell subset sorted from them (not recorded which). The DNA for the CDR3 is TGCGCCAGCAGCCAAGATCAATTGACAGGTACCTACGAGCAGTACTTC. Protein sequence: CASSQDQLTGTYEQYF.